The clone carrying this T cell receptor (beta chain) was picked up many times. Its antigen is unknown. The sample is drawn from a study of neurological immune-mediated disorders. Regarding the study as a whole: No clinical or MRI feature was associated with the multiple sclerosis repertoire cluster.

The germline CDR1 and CDR2 sequences are DFQATT and SNEGSKA (reference sequence). With 2 bases removed from V and 1 base from J, the gap between germline ends came to 8 bases. This CDR3 is 13 amino acids long. The cDNA was generated by 5'RACE with 10-nucleotide random UMIs. TCRdb re-called the 5' RACE reads through MiXCR, storing one row per CDR3 protein. The sample consists of about 50,000 distinct CDR3 sequences, approximately 6.2% of them appearing once. The T cells used for sorted libraries numbered around 1 million, either CD4+ or CD8+. The sequence was obtained from a woman between 18 and 29 years old with multiple sclerosis. The chain recombines TRBV20-1 with TRBJ1-1; D ambiguous. Sequencing used CD4+ T cells from blood. CDR3 DNA sequence: TGCAGTGCTAGATTCAGATCGAACACTGAAGCTTTCTTT. Translation gives CSARFRSNTEAFF.